The TCR beta chain described here comes from a study of human T cells and chemical hapten exposure. The sample holds a few counts of this clonotype. Its antigen is unknown. CDR1 is SGHVS and CDR2 is FNYEAQ in the germline V gene. The CDR3 is 19 amino acids. V lost 1 base to trimming and J lost 5 bases; unmatched junction nucleotides: 18. As for time point: pre-sensitization, week 0. Sample treatment: therapeutic diphenylcyclopropenone sensitization with weekly scalp DPC. General observations from the study: Expanded TCR counts at PT1 went up together with patch test score, a positive correlation. TCRs exceeding 1 in 1000 frequency stayed unchanged with DPC sensitization.

TCRdb processed the RACE reads anew with MiXCR; each CDR3 protein has one entry. Counted here are some 98,000 distinct CDR3 sequences, under 14% occurring once; the ten biggest clones make up approximately 3.3%. The specimen was whole blood, collected in connection with sensitization to the hapten diphenylcyclopropenone (DPC). V usage is TRBV7-6 and J usage is TRBJ2-7, with 9 bases identical to TRBD2. The receptor was isolated from a woman aged 60-75 years with alopecia areata. Some clones in this sample may be carry-over from other donors' samples. CDR3 sequence (DNA): TGTGCCAGCAGCTTAGGGTCATCCTCTTCTAGCGGGGCCCGAGACGAGCAGTACTTC. Its protein product is CASSLGSSSSSGARDEQYF.